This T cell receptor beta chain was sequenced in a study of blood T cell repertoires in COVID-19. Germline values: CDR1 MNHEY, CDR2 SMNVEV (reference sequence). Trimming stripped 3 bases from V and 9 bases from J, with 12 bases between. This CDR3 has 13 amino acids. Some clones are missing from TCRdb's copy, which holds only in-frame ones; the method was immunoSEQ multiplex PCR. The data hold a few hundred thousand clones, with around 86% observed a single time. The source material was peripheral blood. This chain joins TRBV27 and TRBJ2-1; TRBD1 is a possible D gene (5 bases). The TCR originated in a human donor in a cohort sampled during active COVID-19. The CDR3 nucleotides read TGTGCCAGCAGTTTCAGGGCACTCGGTGAGCAGTTCTTC. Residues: CASSFRALGEQFF.